One TCR beta chain is described in this entry. Its antigen is still unknown. This record belongs to a study of type 1 and type 2 diabetes patients. Study-wide context: The cohort mixed type 1 diabetes, type 2 diabetes and nondiabetic donors. Study-wide findings and caveats: Highly-expanded CD4+ clones were few in type 2 diabetes, median one, roughly 4% of reads.

PCR was run on genomic DNA. A primer set of 30 forward and 13 reverse primers amplified the CDR3. One entry per CDR3 protein, called by TCRdb with MiXCR from the multiplex PCR reads. The sample lists 270,000 or so distinct CDR3 sequences; 45% to 60% were seen once. Germline loops: CDR1 MNHEY, CDR2 SMNVEV (reference sequence). The CDR3 extends over 13 amino acids. The sample taken for sequencing was peripheral blood mononuclear cells (PBMCs). This TCR was sampled from a man between 18 and 35 years old with type 2 diabetes. The V and J genes are TRBV27 and TRBJ2-5; D gene uncertain. The J call is doubtful: the DNA matches TRBJ2-1 better. CDR3 sequence: CASRLWATNEQFF. The CDR3 region has the DNA TGTGCCAGCAGGCTTTGGGCCACCAATGAGCAGTTCTTC.